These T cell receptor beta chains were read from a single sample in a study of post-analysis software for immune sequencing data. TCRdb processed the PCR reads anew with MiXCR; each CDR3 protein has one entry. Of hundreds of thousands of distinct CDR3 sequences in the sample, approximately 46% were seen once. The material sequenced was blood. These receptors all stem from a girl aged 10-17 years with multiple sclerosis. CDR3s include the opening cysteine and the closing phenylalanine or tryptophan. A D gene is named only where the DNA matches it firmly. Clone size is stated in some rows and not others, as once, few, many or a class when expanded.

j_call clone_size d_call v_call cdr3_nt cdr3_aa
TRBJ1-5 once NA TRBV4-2 TGTGCCAGCAGCCGCATGGTTGGAAGGCAGGGATACAATCAGCCCCAGCATTTT CASSRMVGRQGYNQPQHF
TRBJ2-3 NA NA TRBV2 TGTGCCAGCAGGCGGGGCTCGGAGGGCACAGATACGCAGTATTTT CASRRGSEGTDTQYF
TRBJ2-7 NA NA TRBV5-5 TGTGCCAGCAGCCCCGGATGGTCGCTCTCCTACGAGCAGTACTTC CASSPGWSLSYEQYF
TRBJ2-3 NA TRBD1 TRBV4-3 TGCGCCAGCAGCCATGTCAGGGGGCGAACAGATACGCAGTATTTT CASSHVRGRTDTQYF
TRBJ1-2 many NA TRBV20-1 TGCAGTGCTAGAGGAACAGGAGGGCGAGACTATGGCTACACCTTC CSARGTGGRDYGYTF
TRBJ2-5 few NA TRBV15 TGTGCCACCAGCAGAGATTATCGGCAGGAAGAGACCCAGTACTTC CATSRDYRQEETQYF
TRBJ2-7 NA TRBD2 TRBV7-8 TGTGCCAGCAGCTTACAGCGGGAGGGCCCTTACGAGCAGTACTTC CASSLQREGPYEQYF
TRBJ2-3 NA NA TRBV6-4 TGTGCCAGCAGTGAGTTTGCGGGCGATACGCAGTATTTT CASSEFAGDTQYF
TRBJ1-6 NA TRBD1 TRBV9 TGTGCCAGCAGCGAAACGGGACAGGGTAATTCACCCCTCCACTTT CASSETGQGNSPLHF
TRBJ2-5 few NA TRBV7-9 TGTGCCAGCAGCACCCGACTCCAAGAGACCCAGTACTTC CASSTRLQETQYF
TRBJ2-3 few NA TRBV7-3 TGTGCCAGCAGCTCGCAGAGCGGGACAGATACGCAGTATTTT CASSSQSGTDTQYF
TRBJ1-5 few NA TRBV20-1 TGCAGTGCTAGGGAGGGCGGTCAGCCCCAGCATTTT CSAREGGQPQHF